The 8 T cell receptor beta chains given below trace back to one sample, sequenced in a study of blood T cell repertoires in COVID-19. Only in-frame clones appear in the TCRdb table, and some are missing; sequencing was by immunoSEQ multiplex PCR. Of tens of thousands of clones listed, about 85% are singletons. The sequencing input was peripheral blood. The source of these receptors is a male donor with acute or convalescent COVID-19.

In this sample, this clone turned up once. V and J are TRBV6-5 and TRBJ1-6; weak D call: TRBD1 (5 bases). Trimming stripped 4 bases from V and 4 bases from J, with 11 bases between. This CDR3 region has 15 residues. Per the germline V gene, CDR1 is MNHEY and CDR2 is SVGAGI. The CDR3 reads CASSWGEVYNSPLHF. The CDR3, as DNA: TGTGCCAGCAGTTGGGGGGAGGTGTATAATTCACCCCTCCACTTT.

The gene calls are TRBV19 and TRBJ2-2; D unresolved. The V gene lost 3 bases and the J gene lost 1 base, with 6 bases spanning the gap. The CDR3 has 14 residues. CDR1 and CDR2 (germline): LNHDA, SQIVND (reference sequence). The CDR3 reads CASSISGNTGELFF. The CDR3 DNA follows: TGTGCCAGTAGTATCTCCGGGAACACCGGGGAGCTGTTTTTT.

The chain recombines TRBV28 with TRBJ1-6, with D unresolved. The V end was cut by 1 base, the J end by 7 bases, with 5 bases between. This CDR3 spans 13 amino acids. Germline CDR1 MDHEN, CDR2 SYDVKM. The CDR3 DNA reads TGTGCCAGCAGTTTATTTCAGAATTCACCCCTCCACTTT. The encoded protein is CASSLFQNSPLHF. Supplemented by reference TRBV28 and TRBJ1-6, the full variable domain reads DVKVTQSSRYLVKRTGEKVFLECVQDMDHENMFWYRQDPGLGLRLIYFSYDVKMKEKGDIPEGYSVSREKKERFSLILESASTNQTSMYLCASSLFQNSPLHFGNGTRLTVT.

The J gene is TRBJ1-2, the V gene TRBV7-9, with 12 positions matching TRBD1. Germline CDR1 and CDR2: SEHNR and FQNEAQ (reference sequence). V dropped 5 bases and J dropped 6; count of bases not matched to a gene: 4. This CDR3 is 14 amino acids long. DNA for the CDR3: TGTGCCAGCAGCGCGGGACAGGGGGCGGATGGCTACACCTTC. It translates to CASSAGQGADGYTF.

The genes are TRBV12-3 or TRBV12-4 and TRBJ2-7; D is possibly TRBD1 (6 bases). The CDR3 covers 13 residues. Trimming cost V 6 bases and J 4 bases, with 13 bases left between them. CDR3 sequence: CASSTGQLYEQYF. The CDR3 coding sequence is TGTGCCAGCAGCACGGGACAACTTTACGAGCAGTACTTC.

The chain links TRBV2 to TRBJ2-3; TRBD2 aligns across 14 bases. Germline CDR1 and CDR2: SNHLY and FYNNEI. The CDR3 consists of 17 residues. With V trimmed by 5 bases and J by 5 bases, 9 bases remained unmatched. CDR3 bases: TGTGCCAGCAGTACAACGACTAGCGGGGGGGCCGGAGATACGCAGTATTTT. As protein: CASSTTTSGGAGDTQYF.

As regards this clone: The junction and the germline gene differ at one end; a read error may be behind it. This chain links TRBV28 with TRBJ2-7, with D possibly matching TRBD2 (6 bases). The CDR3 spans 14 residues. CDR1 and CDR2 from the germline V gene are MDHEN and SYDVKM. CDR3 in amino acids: CASTGGTAPYAQYF. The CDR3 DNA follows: TGTGCCAGCACAGGCGGGACGGCCCCCTACGCGCAGTACTTC.

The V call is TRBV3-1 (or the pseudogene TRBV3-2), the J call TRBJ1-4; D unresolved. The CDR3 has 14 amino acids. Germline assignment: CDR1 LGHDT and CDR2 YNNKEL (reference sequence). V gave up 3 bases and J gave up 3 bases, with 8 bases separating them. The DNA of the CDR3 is TGTGCCAGCAGCCAGTTTACAGCTAATGAAAAACTGTTTTTT. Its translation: CASSQFTANEKLFF.